This TCR beta chain was sequenced in a study of T cells in Graves' hyperthyroidism and ophthalmopathy. About the study: Blood was drawn when the patient was first diagnosed and still untreated.

TCR beta CDR3 regions were amplified from RNA. Primed by the HTBI set, a first-round RT-PCR was run on the TCR CDR3. TCRdb analysed the multiplex PCR reads with MiXCR anew, one entry per CDR3 protein. The data hold 560,000 or so distinct CDR3 sequences, with roughly 21% observed a single time. The CDR3 loop spans 19 amino acids. Looked up from germline, CDR1 is LNHDA and CDR2 is SQIVND (reference sequence). Germline trimming cut 3 bases from V and 5 bases from J; bases unmatched to any gene: 18. For the diagnoses, clinical symptoms, serum thyroxine and TRAb, thyroid ultrasound and orbital computed tomography were used.

Sequencing was carried out using blood. The source is a man in his forties with Graves' ophthalmopathy. This chain links TRBV19 with TRBJ2-7, with 11 nucleotides matching TRBD2. CDR3 DNA sequence: TGTGCCAGTAGTATCATCCTAGGAACTAGCGGGAGTAAGTTCCACGAGCAGTACTTC. Translated: CASSIILGTSGSKFHEQYF.